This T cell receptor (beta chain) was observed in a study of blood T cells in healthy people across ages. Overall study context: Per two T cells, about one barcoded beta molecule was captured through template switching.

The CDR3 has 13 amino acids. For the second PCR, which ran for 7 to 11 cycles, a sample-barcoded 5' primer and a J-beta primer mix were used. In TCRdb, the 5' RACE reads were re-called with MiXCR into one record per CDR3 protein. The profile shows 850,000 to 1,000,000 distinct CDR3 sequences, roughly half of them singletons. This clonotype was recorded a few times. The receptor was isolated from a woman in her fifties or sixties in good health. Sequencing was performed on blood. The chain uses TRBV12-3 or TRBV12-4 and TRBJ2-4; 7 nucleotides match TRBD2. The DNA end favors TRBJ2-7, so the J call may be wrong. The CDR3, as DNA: TGTGCCAGCAGTCGCGGGAGACGGGACGAGCAGTACTTC. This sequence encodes CASSRGRRDEQYF.